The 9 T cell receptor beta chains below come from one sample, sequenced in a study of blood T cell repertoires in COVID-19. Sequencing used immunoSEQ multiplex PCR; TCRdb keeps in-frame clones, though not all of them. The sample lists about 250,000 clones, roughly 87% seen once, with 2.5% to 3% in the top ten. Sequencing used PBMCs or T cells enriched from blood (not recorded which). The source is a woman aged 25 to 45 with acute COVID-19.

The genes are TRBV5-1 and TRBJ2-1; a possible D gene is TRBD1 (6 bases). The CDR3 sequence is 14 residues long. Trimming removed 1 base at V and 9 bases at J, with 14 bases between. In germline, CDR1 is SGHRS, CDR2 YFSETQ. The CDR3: CASSLKPQGSEQFF. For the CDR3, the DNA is TGCGCCAGCAGCTTGAAACCACAGGGTAGTGAGCAGTTCTTC.

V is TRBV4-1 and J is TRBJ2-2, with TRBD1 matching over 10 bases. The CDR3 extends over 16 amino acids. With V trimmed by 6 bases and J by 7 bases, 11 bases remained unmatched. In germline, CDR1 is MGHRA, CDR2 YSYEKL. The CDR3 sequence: CASRPPGQGTNGELFF. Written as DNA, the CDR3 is TGCGCCAGCAGACCCCCGGGACAGGGGACGAACGGGGAGCTGTTTTTT.

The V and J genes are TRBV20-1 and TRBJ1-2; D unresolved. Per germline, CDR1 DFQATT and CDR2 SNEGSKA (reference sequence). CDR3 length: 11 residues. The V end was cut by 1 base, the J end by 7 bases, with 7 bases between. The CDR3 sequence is CSARVRGGYTF. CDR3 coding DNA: TGCAGTGCTAGAGTTCGGGGTGGCTACACCTTC.

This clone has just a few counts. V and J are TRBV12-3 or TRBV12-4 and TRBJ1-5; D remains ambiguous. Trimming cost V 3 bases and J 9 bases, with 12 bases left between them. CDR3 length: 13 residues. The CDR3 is CASSFLRERPQHF. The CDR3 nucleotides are TGTGCCAGCAGTTTTTTAAGGGAGCGGCCCCAGCATTTT.

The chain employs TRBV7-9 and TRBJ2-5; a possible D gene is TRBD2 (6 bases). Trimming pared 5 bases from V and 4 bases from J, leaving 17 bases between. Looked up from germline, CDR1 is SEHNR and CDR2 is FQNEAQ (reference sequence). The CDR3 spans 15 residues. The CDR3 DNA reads TGTGCCAGCAGCCCCCCTTTTCGACTAGGAGAGACCCAGTACTTC. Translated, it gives CASSPPFRLGETQYF.

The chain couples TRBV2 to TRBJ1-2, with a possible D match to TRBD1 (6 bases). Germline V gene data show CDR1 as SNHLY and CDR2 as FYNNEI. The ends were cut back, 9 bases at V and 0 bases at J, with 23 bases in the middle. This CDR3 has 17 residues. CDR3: CARKRQAKIRANYGYTF. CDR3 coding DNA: TGTGCCAGAAAACGACAGGCGAAAATCAGAGCTAACTATGGCTACACCTTC.

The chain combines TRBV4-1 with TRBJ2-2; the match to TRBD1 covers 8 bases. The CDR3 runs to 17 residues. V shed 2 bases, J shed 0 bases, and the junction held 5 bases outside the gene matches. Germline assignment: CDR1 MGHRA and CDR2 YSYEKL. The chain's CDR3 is CASSQSLGQANTGELFF. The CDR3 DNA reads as TGCGCCAGCAGCCAAAGCCTGGGACAGGCGAACACCGGGGAGCTGTTTTTT.

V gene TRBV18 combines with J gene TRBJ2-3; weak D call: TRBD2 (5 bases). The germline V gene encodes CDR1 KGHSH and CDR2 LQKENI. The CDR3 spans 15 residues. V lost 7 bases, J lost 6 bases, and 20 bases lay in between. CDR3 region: CASFSRLSGSDTQYF. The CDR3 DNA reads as TGTGCCAGCTTCTCACGATTAAGCGGCTCGGATACGCAGTATTTT.

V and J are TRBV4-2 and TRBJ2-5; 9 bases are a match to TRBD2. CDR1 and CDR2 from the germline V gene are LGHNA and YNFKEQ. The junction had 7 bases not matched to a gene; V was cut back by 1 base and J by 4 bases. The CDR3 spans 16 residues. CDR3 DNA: TGTGCCAGCAGCCAAGGCGGCGGGGGGGCCGGAGAGACCCAGTACTTC. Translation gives CASSQGGGGAGETQYF.